This T cell receptor (beta chain) came from a study of T cells in Graves' hyperthyroidism and ophthalmopathy. Amplification of TCR beta CDR3 regions was performed using RNA transcripts as template. The TCR CDR3 was amplified in a first-round RT-PCR using the HTBI primer set. TCRdb re-called the multiplex PCR reads through MiXCR, storing one row per CDR3 protein. The data contain approximately 220,000 distinct CDR3 sequences, around 19% of them singletons. In this sample, this clonotype turned up a few times. The ends lost 0 bases at V and 9 bases at J; junction bases unmatched: 10. The germline V gene has CDR1 SGHTS and CDR2 YDEGEE. The CDR3 runs to 15 residues.

The TCR originated in a man aged 35 to 55 with Graves' hyperthyroidism. The sequenced material came from blood. V and J are TRBV5-8 and TRBJ2-7; 9 nucleotides line up with TRBD1. The CDR3 nucleotides read TGTGCCAGCAGCTTGGGGTCCGGGACAGGGAACCTGCAGTACTTC. It translates to CASSLGSGTGNLQYF.